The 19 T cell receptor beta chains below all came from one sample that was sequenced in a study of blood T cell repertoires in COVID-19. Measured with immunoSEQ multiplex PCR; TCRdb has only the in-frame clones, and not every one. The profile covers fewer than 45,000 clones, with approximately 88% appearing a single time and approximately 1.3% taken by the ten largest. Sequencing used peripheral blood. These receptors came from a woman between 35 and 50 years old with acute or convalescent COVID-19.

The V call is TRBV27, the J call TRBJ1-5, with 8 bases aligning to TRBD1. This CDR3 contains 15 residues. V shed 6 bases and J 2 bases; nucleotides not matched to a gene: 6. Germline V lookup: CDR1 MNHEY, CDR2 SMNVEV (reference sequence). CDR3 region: CASRSGGEGNQPQHF. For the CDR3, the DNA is TGTGCCAGCAGGTCAGGGGGCGAGGGCAATCAGCCCCAGCATTTT.

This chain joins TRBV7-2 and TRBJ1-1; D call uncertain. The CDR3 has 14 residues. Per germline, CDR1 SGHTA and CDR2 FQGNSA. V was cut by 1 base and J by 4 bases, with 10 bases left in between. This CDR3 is CASSLGREATEAFF. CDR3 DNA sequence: TGTGCCAGCAGCTTAGGGAGGGAAGCCACTGAAGCTTTCTTT.

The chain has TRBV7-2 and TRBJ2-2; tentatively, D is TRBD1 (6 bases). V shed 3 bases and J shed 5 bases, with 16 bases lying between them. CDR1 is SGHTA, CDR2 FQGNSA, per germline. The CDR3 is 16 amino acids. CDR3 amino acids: CASSLGAAGRTGELFF. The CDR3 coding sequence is TGTGCCAGCAGCTTGGGGGCGGCGGGCCGAACCGGGGAGCTGTTTTTT.

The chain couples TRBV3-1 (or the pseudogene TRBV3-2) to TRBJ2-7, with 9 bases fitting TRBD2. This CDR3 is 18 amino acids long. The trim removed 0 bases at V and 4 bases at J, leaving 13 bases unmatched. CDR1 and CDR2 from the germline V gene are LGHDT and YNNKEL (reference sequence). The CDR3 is CASSQEGLVAGVSYEQYF. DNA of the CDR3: TGTGCCAGCAGCCAAGAAGGTCTGGTAGCGGGAGTGTCTTACGAGCAGTACTTC.

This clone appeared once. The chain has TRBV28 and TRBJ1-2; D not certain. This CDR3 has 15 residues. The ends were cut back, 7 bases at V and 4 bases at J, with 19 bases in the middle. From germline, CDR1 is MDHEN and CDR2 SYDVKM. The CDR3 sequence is CASIATGESAYGYTF. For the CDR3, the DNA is TGTGCCAGCATCGCTACTGGGGAGTCGGCCTATGGCTACACCTTC.

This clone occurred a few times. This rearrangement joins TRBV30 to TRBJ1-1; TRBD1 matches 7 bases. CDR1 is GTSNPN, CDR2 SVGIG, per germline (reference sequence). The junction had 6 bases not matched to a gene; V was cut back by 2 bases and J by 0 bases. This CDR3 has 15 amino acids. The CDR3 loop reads CAWSTRQGLNTEAFF. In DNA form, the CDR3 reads TGTGCCTGGAGTACTCGACAGGGCTTGAACACTGAAGCTTTCTTT.

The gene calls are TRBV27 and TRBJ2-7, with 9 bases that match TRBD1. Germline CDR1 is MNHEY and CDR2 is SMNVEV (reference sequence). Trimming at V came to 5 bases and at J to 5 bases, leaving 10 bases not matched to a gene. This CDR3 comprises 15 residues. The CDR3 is CASSLRGTGWDEQYF. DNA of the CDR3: TGTGCCAGCAGTCTTAGGGGGACAGGGTGGGACGAGCAGTACTTC.

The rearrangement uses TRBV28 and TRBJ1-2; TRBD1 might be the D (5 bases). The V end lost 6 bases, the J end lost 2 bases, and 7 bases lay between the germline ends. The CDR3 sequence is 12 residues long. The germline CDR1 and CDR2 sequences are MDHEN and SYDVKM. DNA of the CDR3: TGTGCCAGCAGGCAGGGCAACTATGGCTACACCTTC. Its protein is CASRQGNYGYTF.

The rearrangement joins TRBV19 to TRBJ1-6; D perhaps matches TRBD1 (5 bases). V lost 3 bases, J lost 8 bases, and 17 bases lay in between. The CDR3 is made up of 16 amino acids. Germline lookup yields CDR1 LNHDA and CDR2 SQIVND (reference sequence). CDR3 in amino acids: CASSMGPYGGYSPLHF. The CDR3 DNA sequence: TGTGCCAGTAGTATGGGGCCATATGGGGGGTATTCACCCCTCCACTTT.

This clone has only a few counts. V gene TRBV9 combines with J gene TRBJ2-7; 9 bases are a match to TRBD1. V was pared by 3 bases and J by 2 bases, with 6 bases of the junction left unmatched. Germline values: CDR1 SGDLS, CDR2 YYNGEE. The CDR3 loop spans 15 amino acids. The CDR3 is CASSGTGGPTYEQYF. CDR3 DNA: TGTGCCAGCAGCGGCACAGGGGGCCCTACCTACGAGCAGTACTTC.

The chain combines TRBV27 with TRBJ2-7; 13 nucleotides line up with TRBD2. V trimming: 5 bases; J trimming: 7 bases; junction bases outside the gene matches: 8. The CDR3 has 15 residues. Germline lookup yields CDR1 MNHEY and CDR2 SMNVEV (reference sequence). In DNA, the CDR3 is TGTGCCAGCAGTCCCGGGACTAGCGGGATGGGGGAGCAGTACTTC. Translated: CASSPGTSGMGEQYF.

CDR3 region: CASSPADRGPGNTIYF. The CDR3 bases are TGTGCCAGCTCACCAGCTGACAGGGGGCCTGGAAACACCATATATTTT. The V gene is TRBV18, the J gene TRBJ1-3; 10 positions match TRBD1. CDR3 length: 16 amino acids. Germline lookup yields CDR1 KGHSH and CDR2 LQKENI. J was trimmed by 2 bases and V by 2 bases; bases with no gene match: 3.

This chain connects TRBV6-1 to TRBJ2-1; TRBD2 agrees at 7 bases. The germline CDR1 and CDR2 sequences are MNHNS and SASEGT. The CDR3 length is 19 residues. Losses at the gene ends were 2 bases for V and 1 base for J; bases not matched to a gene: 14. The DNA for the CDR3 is TGTGCCAGCAGTGAACGACACCGCTCTAGCGGAGGATCCTACAATGAGCAGTTCTTC. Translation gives CASSERHRSSGGSYNEQFF.

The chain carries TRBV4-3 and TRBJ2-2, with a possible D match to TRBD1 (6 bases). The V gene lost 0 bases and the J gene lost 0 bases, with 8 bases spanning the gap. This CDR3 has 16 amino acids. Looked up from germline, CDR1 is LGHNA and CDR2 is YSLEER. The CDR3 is CASSQEDSANTGELFF. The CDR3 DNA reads TGCGCCAGCAGCCAAGAGGACAGCGCGAACACCGGGGAGCTGTTTTTT.

Here the CDR3 DNA reads TGTGCCAGCAGTTACCCCAATTTGGAGCCTAGCGACACCCAGTACTTC. Translation: CASSYPNLEPSDTQYF. The V call is TRBV6-2 or TRBV6-3, the J call TRBJ2-5; maybe TRBD2 (6 bases). Looked up from germline, CDR1 is MNHEY and CDR2 is SVGEGT. V was pared by 2 bases and J by 8 bases, with 21 bases between. This CDR3 comprises 16 residues.

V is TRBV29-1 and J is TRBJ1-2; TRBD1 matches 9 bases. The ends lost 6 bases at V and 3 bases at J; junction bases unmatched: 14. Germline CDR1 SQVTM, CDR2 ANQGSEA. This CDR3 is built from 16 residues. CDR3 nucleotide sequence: TGCAGCGTGGAGGGGACAGGGATGGGTTTTGACTATGGCTACACCTTC. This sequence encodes CSVEGTGMGFDYGYTF. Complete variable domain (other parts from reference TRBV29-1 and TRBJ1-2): SAVISQKPSRDICQRGTSLTIQCQVDSQVTMMFWYRQQPGQSLTLIATANQGSEATYESGFVIDKFPISRPNLTFSTLTVSNMSPEDSSIYLCSVEGTGMGFDYGYTFGSGTRLTVV.

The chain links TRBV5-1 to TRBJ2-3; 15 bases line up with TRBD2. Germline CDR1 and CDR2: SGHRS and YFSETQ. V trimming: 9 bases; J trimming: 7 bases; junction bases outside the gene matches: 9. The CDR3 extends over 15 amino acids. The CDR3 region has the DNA TGCGCCACACGCCCGGGACTAGCGGGGGGTTATACGCAGTATTTT. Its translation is CATRPGLAGGYTQYF.

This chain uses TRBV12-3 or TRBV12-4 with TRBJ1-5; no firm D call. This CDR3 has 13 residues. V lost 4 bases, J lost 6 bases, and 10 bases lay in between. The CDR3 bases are TGTGCCAGCAGTTCCGTGGAGGGTCAGCCCCAGCATTTT. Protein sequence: CASSSVEGQPQHF.

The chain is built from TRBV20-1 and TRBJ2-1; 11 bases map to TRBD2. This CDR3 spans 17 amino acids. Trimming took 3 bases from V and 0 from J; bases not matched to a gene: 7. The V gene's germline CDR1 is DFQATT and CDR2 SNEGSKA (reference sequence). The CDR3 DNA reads TGCAGTGCTAGTAGCGGGAGGGGGGGGCTCTCCTACAATGAGCAGTTCTTC. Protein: CSASSGRGGLSYNEQFF.